One sample yielded the 20 T cell receptor beta chains listed below, sequenced in a study of T-cell reconstitution after alpha-beta-depleted transplantation in children. Unique molecular identifiers tagged the TCRbeta library. Each CDR3 protein is one row after TCRdb ran MiXCR on the PCR reads. The sample has 55,000 to 70,000 distinct CDR3 sequences; about 11% are singletons. Material: PBMCs, obtained before TCRalphabeta/CD19-depleted stem cell transplant. The receptors stem from a boy between 5 and 17 years old with acute myeloid leukemia, due to receive a stem cell transplant.

This sequence joins TRBV10-3 and TRBJ2-1; a possible D gene is TRBD1 (5 bases). The CDR3 loop spans 13 amino acids. CDR1 ENHRY and CDR2 SYGVKD come from the germline V gene. V lost 11 bases and J 3 bases, leaving 14 bases between the germline ends. CDR3 sequence (DNA): TGTGCCGCACTGGACAAAGACTACAATGAGCAGTTCTTC. Its translation is CAALDKDYNEQFF.

This clonotype was seen repeatedly, ten times or more. This chain uses TRBV6-5 with TRBJ2-1; 8 bases map to TRBD2. The germline gives CDR1 MNHEY, CDR2 SVGAGI. Trimming cost V 6 bases and J 3 bases; bases outside gene matches: 4. The CDR3 covers 14 residues. CDR3 region: CASSLAGYYNEQFF. CDR3 DNA: TGTGCCAGCAGCCTAGCGGGTTACTACAATGAGCAGTTCTTC.

This clonotype was observed a handful of times. The gene calls are TRBV3-1 and TRBJ2-2; D is uncertain. This CDR3 has 14 amino acids. Trimming left V 3 bases short and J 8 bases short, with 13 bases between. The germline CDR1 and CDR2 sequences are LGHDT and YNNKEL (reference sequence). The CDR3 region is CASSHTDDLGELFF. The DNA for the CDR3 is TGTGCCAGCAGCCATACGGACGACTTAGGGGAGCTGTTTTTT.

The table lists this clonotype with many counts. This chain uses TRBV5-1 with TRBJ2-5; D is undetermined. This CDR3 has 11 amino acids. V lost 1 base and J 5 bases, leaving 3 bases between the germline ends. Germline V gene sequence: CDR1 SGHRS, CDR2 YFSETQ. The CDR3 bases are TGCGCCAGCAGCTTGCTGGAGACCCAGTACTTC. It codes for CASSLLETQYF.

This clonotype was seen ten or more times. This sequence joins TRBV4-1 and TRBJ1-1, with D hard to call. The CDR3 covers 15 residues. Deletions cut 10 bases from V and 3 bases from J, with 21 bases between. The V gene's germline CDR1 is MGHRA and CDR2 YSYEKL. CDR3: CATSSIRGIDTEAFF. The DNA for the CDR3 is TGCGCCACCTCATCAATCCGGGGTATCGACACTGAAGCTTTCTTT.

This clonotype was seen repeatedly, ten times or more. The CDR3, as DNA: TGCAGCGCCCGCTTCCGGGCACAATGGACCTTTTCTAGCACAGATACGCAGTATTTT. It codes for CSARFRAQWTFSSTDTQYF. The V call is TRBV29-1, the J call TRBJ2-3; D not certain. CDR3 length equals 19 residues. Germline V CDR1 and CDR2: SQVTM, ANQGSEA. V was shortened by 7 bases and J by 0 bases, with 29 bases between the two germline ends.

This clonotype was detected ten times or more. The junction differs from germline at one of its ends, possibly a read error. The chain recombines TRBV12-3 or TRBV12-4 with TRBJ2-7, with TRBD2 matching 13 bases. CDR3 length: 14 amino acids. DNA of the CDR3: TGTGCCAGCACCTACTGGACTAGCGGGAGCCCCCCAGACTTC. Amino acid sequence: CASTYWTSGSPPDF.

This clonotype is a singleton in its sample. This chain joins TRBV4-1 and TRBJ2-1; D gene unclear. Trimming removed 0 bases from V and 15 bases from J, with 18 bases in between. Germline loops: CDR1 MGHRA, CDR2 YSYEKL. The CDR3 runs to 14 residues. As DNA, the CDR3 is TGCGCCAGCAGCCAAGAACCCTCAACTCTGTCTTGGTTCTTC. Residues: CASSQEPSTLSWFF.

This clonotype was found many times. The V gene is TRBV7-6, the J gene TRBJ1-1; D remains ambiguous. V lost 1 base and J lost 8, with 14 bases in between. Germline V gives CDR1 SGHVS, CDR2 FNYEAQ. The CDR3 totals 14 residues. This CDR3 is CASSLGLEGEEAFF. CDR3 sequence (DNA): TGTGCCAGCAGCTTAGGGCTCGAAGGTGAGGAAGCTTTCTTT.

This clonotype turned up a few times. This rearrangement joins TRBV20-1 to TRBJ1-5, with TRBD1 as a possible D gene (6 bases). Germline lookup yields CDR1 DFQATT and CDR2 SNEGSKA (reference sequence). Trimming cost V 6 bases and J 1 base, with 13 bases left between them. The CDR3 covers 14 residues. The CDR3 nucleotides are TGCAGTGCGACTACAGGGTCGAGCAATCAGCCCCAGCATTTT. Protein sequence: CSATTGSSNQPQHF.

This clonotype was detected ten times or more. The chain combines TRBV20-1 with TRBJ2-1; D ambiguous. CDR1 and CDR2 from the germline V gene are DFQATT and SNEGSKA (reference sequence). The CDR3 runs 11 residues. Between the trimmed V and J ends, which lost 3 bases and 12 bases, there was a span of 12 bases. In DNA form, the CDR3 reads TGCAGTGCTAGGATGGAACCAAGGCAGTTCTTC. This gives the protein CSARMEPRQFF.

This clonotype showed up many times. The chain links TRBV3-1 to TRBJ2-7; TRBD2 matches 13 bases. The CDR3 has 17 amino acids. Germline CDR1 is LGHDT and CDR2 is YNNKEL (reference sequence). V trimming: 0 bases; J trimming: 0 bases; junction bases outside the gene matches: 2. Here the CDR3 DNA reads TGTGCCAGCAGCCAAGAGGGACTAGCGGGGTTCTCCTACGAGCAGTACTTC. This gives the protein CASSQEGLAGFSYEQYF.

This clonotype was detected many times. The V call is TRBV12-3 or TRBV12-4, the J call TRBJ1-2; D not certain. This CDR3 has 12 amino acids. The germline V and J ends were trimmed by 3 bases and 4 bases, with 6 bases remaining between them. The CDR3 DNA reads as TGTGCCAGCAGTTTGGCAGCCTATGGCTACACCTTC. This codes for CASSLAAYGYTF.

As regards this clonotype: This could be a read error, since a much larger clone is one nucleotide away. The chain couples TRBV9 to TRBJ2-3, with D perhaps TRBD1 (6 bases). The CDR3 totals 13 residues. Per the germline V gene, CDR1 is SGDLS and CDR2 is YYNGEE. V lost 3 bases and J lost 5, with 10 bases in between. CDR3 sequence: CASSEDRIDTQYF. Written as DNA, the CDR3 is TGTGCCAGCAGCGAGGACAGAATAGATACGCAGTATTTT.

This clonotype showed up many times. This sequence joins TRBV5-1 and TRBJ2-7, with a weak D call TRBD1 (6 bases). This CDR3 region has 13 residues. The V end was cut by 3 bases, the J end by 3 bases, with 10 bases between. The germline gives CDR1 SGHRS, CDR2 YFSETQ. DNA of the CDR3: TGCGCCAGCAGCTCCGGGACACTCTACGAGCAGTACTTC. It encodes CASSSGTLYEQYF.

This clonotype has ten or more counts. The chain couples TRBV7-2 to TRBJ2-3, with D hard to call. The germline V gene has CDR1 SGHTA and CDR2 FQGNSA. Trimming left V 4 bases short and J 3 bases short, with 8 bases between. This CDR3 spans 13 amino acids. The CDR3 protein is CASSSILTDTQYF. The CDR3 DNA is TGTGCCAGCAGCTCCATACTAACAGATACGCAGTATTTT.

This clonotype was counted at least ten times. The CDR3 is CSAGASGVPFGEQYF. DNA of the CDR3: TGCAGTGCAGGGGCCAGCGGGGTCCCTTTCGGCGAGCAGTACTTC. V is TRBV20-1 and J is TRBJ2-7; 7 bases agree with TRBD2. The J segment lost 6 bases and the V segment lost 6 bases, leaving 17 bases of the junction unmatched. Germline V CDR1 and CDR2: DFQATT, SNEGSKA (reference sequence). The CDR3 totals 15 residues.

This clonotype was observed at least ten times. V gene TRBV6-5 combines with J gene TRBJ2-5, with 7 bases identical to TRBD1. Germline trimming cut 2 bases from V and 1 base from J; bases unmatched to any gene: 4. The CDR3 runs to 15 residues. Looked up from germline, CDR1 is MNHEY and CDR2 is SVGAGI. CDR3 residues: CASSYPGQLQETQYF. The CDR3 DNA sequence: TGTGCCAGCAGTTACCCGGGACAGCTCCAAGAGACCCAGTACTTC.

This clonotype was seen many times. This sequence joins TRBV7-2 and TRBJ2-1, with a tentative D call TRBD2 (6 bases). Germline V gene data show CDR1 as SGHTA and CDR2 as FQGNSA. This CDR3 spans 17 amino acids. The germline V and J ends were trimmed by 1 base and 4 bases, with 17 bases remaining between them. Here the CDR3 reads CASSLVVLSGAYNEQFF. In nucleotides, the CDR3 is TGTGCCAGCAGCTTAGTTGTCCTGTCGGGAGCTTACAATGAGCAGTTCTTC.

This clonotype was observed a few times. The genes are TRBV12-3 or TRBV12-4 and TRBJ2-5, with TRBD1 matching over 7 bases. This CDR3 spans 14 amino acids. V was pared by 6 bases and J by 1 base, with 5 bases of the junction left unmatched. CDR3: CASRHRGPQETQYF. The CDR3 coding sequence is TGTGCCAGCAGACACAGGGGTCCCCAAGAGACCCAGTACTTC.